One and the same sample provided the 5 T cell receptor beta chains below, sequenced in a study of cytomegalovirus exposure and HLA in healthy donors. The PCR contained 60 Vbeta and 13 Jbeta primers. Profiled with immunoSEQ multiplex PCR; TCRdb holds only in-frame clones, not every one. Seen here are about 150,000 clones, approximately 73% observed once, and the top ten hold approximately 1.6%. Sample: PBMCs. All receptors derive from a woman between 18 and 29 years old in good health and CMV-seronegative.

The rearrangement links TRBV19 to TRBJ1-1, with D hard to call. CDR3 size: 16 residues. V lost 5 bases and J lost 0, with 16 bases in between. CDR1 is LNHDA, CDR2 SQIVND, per germline (reference sequence). Here the CDR3 DNA reads TGTGCCAGTAGTGGACTGCAACATACACTGAACACTGAAGCTTTCTTT. This encodes CASSGLQHTLNTEAFF.

The rearrangement uses TRBV5-1 and TRBJ2-2, with a weak D call TRBD2 (6 bases). The CDR3 is 15 residues long. CDR1 is SGHRS, CDR2 YFSETQ, per germline. Trimming cost V 3 bases and J 10 bases, with 19 bases left between them. This CDR3 is CASSSLLSEGEELFF. For the CDR3, the DNA is TGCGCCAGCAGCTCACTTTTATCGGAGGGCGAGGAGCTGTTTTTT.

The chain joins TRBV27 to TRBJ2-7, with a weak D call TRBD1 (6 bases). Trimming removed 2 bases from V and 8 bases from J, with 13 bases in between. Germline CDR1 MNHEY, CDR2 SMNVEV (reference sequence). This CDR3 spans 13 amino acids. The CDR3 DNA sequence: TGTGCCAGCAGTTTAGGGTCAGGGGAGAAGCAGTACGTC. Its translation: CASSLGSGEKQYV.

This clone was picked up one time. The genes are TRBV4-2 and TRBJ2-5, with TRBD2 identical over 11 bases. Germline loops: CDR1 LGHNA, CDR2 YNFKEQ. The CDR3 runs 15 residues. With V trimmed by 2 bases and J by 5 bases, 4 bases remained unmatched. The CDR3 DNA sequence: TGTGCCAGCAGCCAAATAGCGGGGGGGACGGAGACCCAGTACTTC. Translating gives CASSQIAGGTETQYF.

The chain joins TRBV19 to TRBJ2-5; TRBD2 matches 9 bases. With 4 bases clipped from V and 2 bases from J, the junction kept 5 bases outside the gene matches. This CDR3 has 15 residues. The V gene's germline CDR1 is LNHDA and CDR2 SQIVND (reference sequence). The CDR3 loop is CASSTPLAGQETQYF. The DNA for the CDR3 is TGTGCCAGTAGTACACCTCTAGCGGGGCAAGAGACCCAGTACTTC. The variable domain in full, completed from reference TRBV19 and TRBJ2-5, reads DGGITQSPKYLFRKEGQNVTLSCEQNLNHDAMYWYRQDPGQGLRLIYYSQIVNDFQKGDIAEGYSVSREKKESFPLTVTSAQKNPTAFYLCASSTPLAGQETQYFGPGTRLLVL.